These T cell receptor beta chains were read from a single sample in a study of cytomegalovirus exposure and HLA in healthy donors. TCRdb keeps only in-frame clones here, not all; method: immunoSEQ multiplex PCR. The sample lists under 150,000 clones, roughly 90% occurring once. Input material: PBMCs. Receptors were obtained from a man between 18 and 29 years old in good health and CMV-seronegative. Each CDR3 is given with its conserved first and last residue. A D gene is named only where the DNA matches it firmly. A clone size is listed for some rows: how often the clone was seen (once, few, many), or a class if it is expanded.

j_call: TRBJ2-5; d_call: TRBD2; v_call: TRBV5-6; clone_size: .; cdr3_aa: CASSLLAGAFETQYF; cdr3_nt: TGTGCCAGCAGCTTACTAGCGGGAGCTTTTGAGACCCAGTACTTC
j_call: TRBJ1-1; d_call: .; v_call: TRBV7-9; clone_size: .; cdr3_aa: CASSPRQANTEAFF; cdr3_nt: TGTGCCAGCAGCCCTCGACAGGCGAACACTGAAGCTTTCTTT
j_call: TRBJ1-2; d_call: .; v_call: TRBV6-5; clone_size: .; cdr3_aa: CASSYGGTGYTF; cdr3_nt: TGTGCCAGCAGTTATGGGGGGACGGGCTACACCTTC
j_call: TRBJ2-7; d_call: .; v_call: TRBV18; clone_size: .; cdr3_aa: CASSPRTDTGSEQYF; cdr3_nt: TGTGCCAGCTCACCGAGGACTGATACGGGCAGCGAGCAGTACTTC
j_call: TRBJ2-7; d_call: .; v_call: TRBV5-6; clone_size: .; cdr3_aa: CASSLAYTTYEQYF; cdr3_nt: TGTGCCAGCAGCTTGGCATACACTACCTACGAGCAGTACTTC
j_call: TRBJ2-3; d_call: .; v_call: TRBV11-2; clone_size: .; cdr3_aa: CASAWGVQPGDTQYF; cdr3_nt: TGTGCCAGCGCATGGGGGGTTCAACCGGGAGATACGCAGTATTTT
j_call: TRBJ2-4; d_call: .; v_call: TRBV7-9; clone_size: .; cdr3_aa: CARGGDRDYENIQYF; cdr3_nt: TGTGCCAGAGGGGGAGACCGGGACTATGAAAACATTCAGTACTTC
j_call: TRBJ2-5; d_call: .; v_call: TRBV4-2; clone_size: .; cdr3_aa: CASSQSRGMETQYF; cdr3_nt: TGTGCCAGCAGCCAGAGTAGGGGAATGGAGACCCAGTACTTC
j_call: TRBJ1-3; d_call: TRBD1; v_call: TRBV18; clone_size: .; cdr3_aa: CASSLTPGQGISGNTIYF; cdr3_nt: TGTGCCAGCTCACTTACCCCGGGACAGGGCATCTCTGGAAACACCATATATTTT
j_call: TRBJ1-1; d_call: .; v_call: TRBV7-8; clone_size: .; cdr3_aa: CASSLIYGNTEAFF; cdr3_nt: TGTGCCAGCAGCTTAATTTACGGGAACACTGAAGCTTTCTTT
j_call: TRBJ1-3; d_call: .; v_call: TRBV6-5; clone_size: .; cdr3_aa: CASSYNSQTEPYF; cdr3_nt: TGTGCCAGCAGTTACAACTCGCAGACAGAACCATATTTT
j_call: TRBJ2-3; d_call: TRBD2; v_call: TRBV4-3; clone_size: .; cdr3_aa: CASSHASGSTTDTQYF; cdr3_nt: TGCGCCAGCAGCCACGCTAGCGGGAGTACGACAGATACGCAGTATTTT
j_call: TRBJ2-1; d_call: TRBD2; v_call: TRBV28; clone_size: .; cdr3_aa: CASTWASGRGGNEQFF; cdr3_nt: TGTGCCAGCACCTGGGCTAGCGGGAGAGGTGGGAATGAGCAGTTCTTC
j_call: TRBJ2-5; d_call: TRBD2; v_call: TRBV5-6; clone_size: .; cdr3_aa: CASSIETSGQETQYF; cdr3_nt: TGTGCCAGCAGCATAGAGACTAGCGGGCAAGAGACCCAGTACTTC
j_call: TRBJ2-3; d_call: .; v_call: TRBV19; clone_size: .; cdr3_aa: CASSVHDTQYF; cdr3_nt: TGTGCCAGTAGCGTACACGATACGCAGTATTTT
j_call: TRBJ2-2; d_call: .; v_call: TRBV5-4; clone_size: .; cdr3_aa: CASRQGDSPNTGELFF; cdr3_nt: TGTGCCAGCAGGCAAGGGGATTCCCCGAACACCGGGGAGCTGTTTTTT
j_call: TRBJ2-3; d_call: .; v_call: TRBV7-9; clone_size: .; cdr3_aa: CASSSRLDRGDLTDTQYF; cdr3_nt: TGTGCCAGCAGCTCTAGGTTGGACAGAGGGGACCTCACAGATACGCAGTATTTT
j_call: TRBJ2-3; d_call: TRBD2; v_call: TRBV6-4; clone_size: .; cdr3_aa: CASSRTSGGAGGTDTQYF; cdr3_nt: TGTGCCAGCAGTCGGACTAGCGGGGGGGCCGGTGGCACAGATACGCAGTATTTT
j_call: TRBJ2-3; d_call: .; v_call: TRBV10-1; clone_size: .; cdr3_aa: CASSERAGASTDTQYF; cdr3_nt: TGCGCCAGCAGTGAACGCGCGGGTGCTAGCACAGATACGCAGTATTTT
j_call: TRBJ2-2; d_call: TRBD1; v_call: TRBV18; clone_size: .; cdr3_aa: CASSRGTGKNTGELFF; cdr3_nt: TGTGCCAGCTCCCGCGGGACAGGGAAGAACACCGGGGAGCTGTTTTTT
j_call: TRBJ2-7; d_call: TRBD2; v_call: TRBV9; clone_size: .; cdr3_aa: CASSPTAGGSYEQYF; cdr3_nt: TGTGCCAGCAGCCCCACAGCGGGGGGGTCCTACGAGCAGTACTTC
j_call: TRBJ2-7; d_call: TRBD2; v_call: TRBV5-4; clone_size: .; cdr3_aa: CASSPGTRGEYEQYF; cdr3_nt: TGTGCCAGCAGCCCGGGGACTAGAGGGGAATACGAGCAGTACTTC
j_call: TRBJ1-1; d_call: TRBD1; v_call: TRBV5-1; clone_size: .; cdr3_aa: CASSSGTGATEAFF; cdr3_nt: TGCGCCAGCAGCTCCGGGACAGGGGCCACTGAAGCTTTCTTT
j_call: TRBJ2-5; d_call: .; v_call: TRBV19; clone_size: .; cdr3_aa: CASSQGGQETQYF; cdr3_nt: TGTGCCAGTAGTCAGGGTGGCCAAGAGACCCAGTACTTC
j_call: TRBJ2-3; d_call: .; v_call: TRBV27; clone_size: .; cdr3_aa: CASSLSRNTAGLPDTQYF; cdr3_nt: TGTGCCAGCAGTTTATCGAGGAATACAGCAGGGTTGCCAGATACGCAGTATTTT
j_call: TRBJ2-7; d_call: .; v_call: TRBV6-1; clone_size: .; cdr3_aa: CASSLPRRGNYEQYF; cdr3_nt: TGTGCCAGCAGTCTCCCGCGTAGGGGGAACTACGAGCAGTACTTC
j_call: TRBJ1-6; d_call: .; v_call: TRBV7-8; clone_size: few; cdr3_aa: CASSLSRGMSNSPLHF; cdr3_nt: TGTGCCAGCAGCCTGTCCAGGGGCATGAGTAATTCACCCCTCCACTTT
j_call: TRBJ2-2; d_call: .; v_call: TRBV27; clone_size: .; cdr3_aa: CASSLPGGHSNTGELFF; cdr3_nt: TGTGCCAGCAGTTTACCTGGGGGACACTCGAACACCGGGGAGCTGTTTTTT
j_call: TRBJ1-2; d_call: .; v_call: TRBV6-5; clone_size: .; cdr3_aa: CASSSRGLYGYTF; cdr3_nt: TGTGCCAGCAGTTCCCGGGGACTCTATGGCTACACCTTC
j_call: TRBJ1-2; d_call: .; v_call: TRBV27; clone_size: .; cdr3_aa: CASSPRVNYGYTF; cdr3_nt: TGTGCCAGCAGTCCCCGGGTGAACTATGGCTACACCTTC
j_call: TRBJ2-6; d_call: TRBD1; v_call: TRBV29-1; clone_size: .; cdr3_aa: CSVETGVSLFGANVLTF; cdr3_nt: TGCAGCGTTGAGACAGGGGTTTCACTCTTTGGGGCCAACGTCCTGACTTTC
j_call: TRBJ2-4; d_call: .; v_call: TRBV18; clone_size: .; cdr3_aa: CASSPRRDSNIQYF; cdr3_nt: TGTGCCAGCTCACCAAGGCGGGACTCGAACATTCAGTACTTC
j_call: TRBJ1-4; d_call: .; v_call: TRBV5-4; clone_size: few; cdr3_aa: CASSHGQDNEKLFF; cdr3_nt: TGTGCCAGCAGCCATGGGCAGGATAATGAAAAACTGTTTTTT
j_call: TRBJ2-5; d_call: TRBD2; v_call: TRBV2; clone_size: .; cdr3_aa: CASSDISGGETQYF; cdr3_nt: TGTGCCAGCAGTGACATTTCGGGGGGAGAGACCCAGTACTTC
j_call: TRBJ2-2; d_call: TRBD2; v_call: TRBV19; clone_size: once; cdr3_aa: CASSKRTSGVLMNTGELFF; cdr3_nt: TGTGCCAGTAGTAAAAGGACTAGCGGGGTCCTCATGAACACCGGGGAGCTGTTTTTT
j_call: TRBJ1-5; d_call: .; v_call: TRBV6-1; clone_size: .; cdr3_aa: CASTEQVALNQPQHF; cdr3_nt: TGTGCCAGCACCGAACAAGTAGCATTAAATCAGCCCCAGCATTTT
j_call: TRBJ2-1; d_call: TRBD2; v_call: TRBV6-4; clone_size: .; cdr3_aa: CASSGLAGEYNEQFF; cdr3_nt: TGTGCCAGCAGTGGTTTAGCGGGAGAGTACAATGAGCAGTTCTTC
j_call: TRBJ1-2; d_call: TRBD1; v_call: TRBV6-5; clone_size: .; cdr3_aa: CASSYRGTAFNYGYTF; cdr3_nt: TGTGCCAGCAGTTACCGAGGGACAGCTTTTAACTATGGCTACACCTTC
j_call: TRBJ1-5; d_call: .; v_call: TRBV9; clone_size: .; cdr3_aa: CASSVQGDSNQPQHF; cdr3_nt: TGTGCCAGCAGCGTACAGGGCGATAGCAATCAGCCCCAGCATTTT
j_call: TRBJ2-1; d_call: TRBD1; v_call: TRBV6-5; clone_size: .; cdr3_aa: CASRIRTGTNNEQFF; cdr3_nt: TGTGCCAGCAGGATCAGGACAGGGACGAACAATGAGCAGTTCTTC
j_call: TRBJ1-5; d_call: .; v_call: TRBV6-1; clone_size: once; cdr3_aa: CASSEALEARQPQHF; cdr3_nt: TGTGCCAGCAGTGAAGCGCTGGAGGCGCGTCAGCCCCAGCATTTT
j_call: TRBJ2-2; d_call: .; v_call: TRBV7-9; clone_size: .; cdr3_aa: CASGRGTGELFF; cdr3_nt: TGTGCCAGCGGTAGGGGCACCGGGGAGCTGTTTTTT
j_call: TRBJ2-7; d_call: TRBD1; v_call: TRBV2; clone_size: .; cdr3_aa: CASSGDRESSYEQYF; cdr3_nt: TGTGCCAGCAGTGGGGACAGGGAGAGCTCCTACGAGCAGTACTTC
j_call: TRBJ2-7; d_call: TRBD2; v_call: TRBV2; clone_size: .; cdr3_aa: CASSEAPRWASGSYEQYF; cdr3_nt: TGTGCCAGCAGTGAAGCGCCCAGGTGGGCTAGCGGTTCCTACGAGCAGTACTTC
j_call: TRBJ2-3; d_call: .; v_call: TRBV10-3; clone_size: .; cdr3_aa: CATKPVGTSTDTQYF; cdr3_nt: TGTGCCACCAAACCCGTGGGGACTAGCACAGATACGCAGTATTTT
j_call: TRBJ2-5; d_call: TRBD2; v_call: TRBV30; clone_size: .; cdr3_aa: CAWSERAGLAGQETQYF; cdr3_nt: TGTGCCTGGAGTGAACGAGCGGGACTAGCGGGTCAAGAGACCCAGTACTTC
j_call: TRBJ2-1; d_call: TRBD2; v_call: TRBV6-1; clone_size: .; cdr3_aa: CASSESSGSWYEQFF; cdr3_nt: TGTGCCAGCAGTGAGTCTAGCGGGAGTTGGTATGAGCAGTTCTTC
j_call: TRBJ2-5; d_call: TRBD2; v_call: TRBV19; clone_size: .; cdr3_aa: CASSIGPGTSGPQETQYF; cdr3_nt: TGTGCCAGTAGTATAGGCCCCGGGACTAGCGGTCCCCAAGAGACCCAGTACTTC
j_call: TRBJ2-5; d_call: TRBD2; v_call: TRBV19; clone_size: .; cdr3_aa: CASSIDSGSGTQYF; cdr3_nt: TGTGCCAGTAGTATAGATAGCGGGAGTGGGACCCAGTACTTC
j_call: TRBJ1-2; d_call: TRBD1; v_call: TRBV19; clone_size: once; cdr3_aa: CASSWTPGQKSNYGYTF; cdr3_nt: TGTGCCAGTAGCTGGACCCCGGGACAGAAATCTAACTATGGCTACACCTTC
j_call: TRBJ2-3; d_call: TRBD1; v_call: TRBV5-4; clone_size: .; cdr3_aa: CASSGGQGFPTDTQYF; cdr3_nt: TGTGCCAGCAGCGGCGGACAGGGGTTTCCCACAGATACGCAGTATTTT
j_call: TRBJ2-1; d_call: TRBD2; v_call: TRBV6-1; clone_size: .; cdr3_aa: CASRRTSGGIGEQFF; cdr3_nt: TGTGCCAGCAGACGTACTAGCGGGGGGATCGGGGAGCAGTTCTTC
j_call: TRBJ1-1; d_call: .; v_call: TRBV7-3; clone_size: once; cdr3_aa: CASSLSGANTEAFF; cdr3_nt: TGTGCCAGCAGCTTAAGCGGGGCCAACACTGAAGCTTTCTTT
j_call: TRBJ1-6; d_call: TRBD1; v_call: TRBV5-1; clone_size: few; cdr3_aa: CASSRGGTGMSPLHF; cdr3_nt: TGCGCCAGCAGCCGTGGGGGGACAGGGATGTCACCCCTCCACTTT
j_call: TRBJ1-1; d_call: .; v_call: TRBV27; clone_size: .; cdr3_aa: CASSLARLNTEAFF; cdr3_nt: TGTGCCAGCAGTTTGGCCAGGCTGAACACTGAAGCTTTCTTT
j_call: TRBJ2-5; d_call: TRBD2; v_call: TRBV9; clone_size: .; cdr3_aa: CASSAGTSGSQETQYF; cdr3_nt: TGTGCCAGCAGCGCCGGGACTAGCGGGTCGCAAGAGACCCAGTACTTC
j_call: TRBJ2-1; d_call: TRBD2; v_call: TRBV6-5; clone_size: .; cdr3_aa: CASSYEPSGGNEQFF; cdr3_nt: TGTGCCAGCAGTTATGAGCCTAGCGGGGGCAATGAGCAGTTCTTC